The 24 T cell receptor beta chains in this list originate from one sample, sequenced in a study of beta chain features in type 1 diabetes. Expressed TCRB transcripts were sequenced because the entire RNA isolate underwent reverse transcription. Repertoires were generated with immunoSEQ multiplex PCR, while TCRdb's copy carries only in-frame clones and drops some. The table lists about 450,000 clones, about an eighth of them singletons. The sample taken for sequencing was naive CD4+ T cells from blood. The receptors stem from a woman aged 18 to 35 in good health.

This clone was recorded a few times. The rearrangement uses TRBV30 and TRBJ2-5, with 7 bases fitting TRBD1. V shed 4 bases, J shed 4 bases, and the junction held 6 bases outside the gene matches. Germline CDR1 GTSNPN, CDR2 SVGIG (reference sequence). This CDR3 comprises 13 residues. CDR3 nucleotide sequence: TGTGCCTGGAATAGACAGGGTAGAGAGACCCAGTACTTC. It encodes CAWNRQGRETQYF.

The table lists this clone with a few counts. The genes are TRBV30 and TRBJ2-3; D is undetermined. From germline, CDR1 is GTSNPN and CDR2 SVGIG (reference sequence). V lost 4 bases to trimming and J lost 6 bases, with 20 bases between them. CDR3 length: 15 residues. For the CDR3, the DNA is TGTGCCTGGAACGGCCCTTCGTACGAACGGGATACGCAGTATTTT. It yields the protein CAWNGPSYERDTQYF.

The table lists this clone with a few counts. The rearrangement joins TRBV29-1 to TRBJ2-3, with D possibly being TRBD1 (7 bases). This CDR3 is built from 16 residues. Trimming took off 0 bases at V and 0 bases at J, with 13 bases between the two ends. The germline gives CDR1 SQVTM, CDR2 ANQGSEA. This chain's CDR3 is CSVEDRGTVSTDTQYF. The CDR3 DNA follows: TGCAGCGTTGAAGATCGGGGGACAGTAAGCACAGATACGCAGTATTTT.

This clone was counted a few times. This chain joins TRBV7-2 and TRBJ1-2, with a weak D call TRBD1 (5 bases). From germline, CDR1 is SGHTA and CDR2 FQGNSA. The CDR3 extends over 14 amino acids. Trimming left V 8 bases short and J 4 bases short, with 17 bases between. The CDR3 bases are TGTGCCAGCGTGGGGGTAGCCCGAGTCTATGGCTACACCTTC. Translating gives CASVGVARVYGYTF.

This clone was observed a handful of times. The chain couples TRBV18 to TRBJ2-2, with a possible D match to TRBD1 (5 bases). The length of the CDR3 is 13 residues. Germline V gene data show CDR1 as KGHSH and CDR2 as LQKENI. V was clipped by 5 bases and J by 7 bases, with 11 bases between them. This chain's CDR3 is CASSATVRGELFF. For the CDR3, the DNA is TGTGCCAGCTCAGCGACAGTCCGCGGGGAGCTGTTTTTT.

The rearrangement joins TRBV23-1 to TRBJ2-7; no clear D. TRBV23-1 falls under the ORF class, with uncertain function. V gave up 2 bases and J gave up 0 bases, with 14 bases separating them. The length of the CDR3 is 16 residues. The CDR3 bases are TGCGCCAGCAGTCAAAACGGCCGCTCGAGCTCCTACGAGCAGTACGTC. Translation: CASSQNGRSSSYEQYV.

The V and J genes are TRBV6-5 and TRBJ2-7, with TRBD2 matching over 7 bases. Germline CDR1 and CDR2: MNHEY and SVGAGI. The CDR3 sequence is 14 residues long. Trimming removed 2 bases from V and 4 bases from J; junction bases left unmatched: 5. This CDR3 is CASSYRAGLYEQYF. For the CDR3, the DNA is TGTGCCAGCAGTTACCGTGCGGGACTATACGAGCAGTACTTC.

The rearrangement joins TRBV2 to TRBJ1-4; TRBD1 matches at 11 bases. The CDR3 totals 14 residues. The germline V gene encodes CDR1 SNHLY and CDR2 FYNNEI. V gave up 5 bases and J gave up 7 bases; unmatched junction bases: 3. CDR3 in amino acids: CASSLGTGGEKLFF. The DNA for the CDR3 is TGTGCCAGCAGTCTGGGGACAGGGGGTGAAAAACTGTTTTTT.

This chain links TRBV18 with TRBJ2-3; D is perhaps TRBD2 (5 bases). This CDR3 is 13 amino acids long. Trimming stripped 2 bases from V and 9 bases from J, with 12 bases between. CDR1 and CDR2 (germline): KGHSH, LQKENI. CDR3 region: CASSPTTGETQYF. CDR3 bases: TGTGCCAGCTCACCAACGACCGGGGAGACGCAGTATTTT.

The table lists this clone with a few counts. This chain connects TRBV7-2 to TRBJ2-7; D is possibly TRBD2 (5 bases). Trimming stripped 2 bases from V and 3 bases from J, with 8 bases between. CDR1 is SGHTA, CDR2 FQGNSA, per germline. This CDR3 comprises 13 residues. Written as DNA, the CDR3 is TGTGCCAGCAGCTTACGGGAACTCTACGAGCAGTACTTC. Its translation is CASSLRELYEQYF.

V gene TRBV21-1 combines with J gene TRBJ2-3. TRBV21-1 is classified as a pseudogene. CDR3 length equals 14 residues. CDR3 bases: TGTGCCAGCAGCAAAGCTGGCGACCCAGATACGCAGTATTTT. The encoded protein is CASSKAGDPDTQYF.

This clone occurred a few times. The CDR3, as DNA: TGTGCCAGCTCACTGACTAGCGGACAGCAAGAGACCCAGTACTTC. This translates into CASSLTSGQQETQYF. The rearrangement links TRBV18 to TRBJ2-5, with TRBD2 identical over 9 bases. After removal of 4 bases from V and 2 bases from J, the junction contained 5 bases not matched to a gene. Germline V CDR1 and CDR2: KGHSH, LQKENI. The CDR3 runs 15 residues.

The rearrangement links TRBV7-8 to TRBJ2-7; 9 bases are a match to TRBD2. V lost 2 bases to trimming and J lost 0 bases; unmatched junction nucleotides: 11. Germline V CDR1 and CDR2: SGHVS, FQNEAQ. There are 18 residues in the CDR3. CDR3 nucleotides: TGTGCCAGCAGCTTACAGGGTAGCGGGAGCTCGAGCTCCTACGAGCAGTACTTC. Amino acid sequence: CASSLQGSGSSSSYEQYF.

The chain links TRBV7-3 to TRBJ2-6; 7 bases match TRBD2. J gave up 2 bases and V 5 bases, and 9 bases lay outside the gene matches. Germline CDR1 and CDR2: SGHTA and FQGTGA. The CDR3 sequence is 17 residues long. CDR3 sequence: CASSIRDYGPGANVLTF. In DNA, the CDR3 is TGTGCCAGCAGCATCCGGGACTATGGCCCTGGGGCCAACGTCCTGACTTTC.

This clone was counted a few times. The chain joins TRBV25-1 to TRBJ2-5; a possible D gene is TRBD1 (5 bases). TRBJ2-7 explains the end of the DNA better; the J call may be wrong. Germline V gene data show CDR1 as MGHDK and CDR2 as SYGVNS. The CDR3 contains 14 residues. The CDR3 loop reads CASGNSGQGYEQYF. The CDR3 DNA is TGTGCCAGCGGCAACTCCGGGCAGGGTTACGAGCAGTACTTC.

This clone appeared a few times. The chain couples TRBV7-2 to TRBJ2-1; tentative D call: TRBD2 (5 bases). The germline gives CDR1 SGHTA, CDR2 FQGNSA. With 4 bases removed from V and 6 bases from J, the gap between germline ends came to 10 bases. The CDR3 spans 13 residues. CDR3: CASSSFGLNEQFF. DNA for the CDR3: TGTGCCAGCAGCTCCTTTGGACTCAATGAGCAGTTCTTC.

Details on this clone: An end of the junction does not agree with germline; a read error may underlie this. The chain links TRBV6-1 to TRBJ1-2; D is perhaps TRBD1 (6 bases). Germline V gene lookup returns CDR1 MNHNS and CDR2 SASEGT. There are 12 residues in the CDR3. The CDR3 sequence: CASSEGTRFGHF. CDR3 DNA sequence: TGTGCCAGCAGTGAGGGGACAAGGTTCGGACACTTC.

This clone was observed a few times. The J gene is TRBJ2-1, the V gene TRBV7-6; tentatively, D is TRBD1 (5 bases). V lost 3 bases and J lost 7, with 22 bases in between. In germline, CDR1 is SGHVS, CDR2 FNYEAQ. The CDR3 runs to 17 residues. The CDR3: CASSFSIAGRTQNEQFF. CDR3 DNA: TGTGCCAGCAGCTTTTCAATTGCAGGGCGGACCCAGAATGAGCAGTTCTTC.

The chain recombines TRBV9 with TRBJ2-5; 8 bases align to TRBD1. The V and J ends lost 1 base and 5 bases, in that order; junction bases with no gene match: 7. CDR3 size: 15 residues. CDR1 and CDR2 from the germline V gene are SGDLS and YYNGEE. The CDR3 nucleotides read TGTGCCAGCAGCGTATTTCCAGGGGGCCGGGAGACCCAGTACTTC. Protein product: CASSVFPGGRETQYF.

This clone was counted a few times. The chain uses TRBV11-2 and TRBJ2-3, with 8 bases aligning to TRBD1. The CDR3 has 15 residues. The V and J ends lost 2 bases and 0 bases, in that order; junction bases with no gene match: 1. Germline loops: CDR1 SGHAT, CDR2 FQNNGV. CDR3 residues: CASSLSGGSTDTQYF. As DNA, the CDR3 is TGTGCCAGCAGCTTATCAGGGGGCAGCACAGATACGCAGTATTTT.

The chain links TRBV28 to TRBJ2-7; D unclear. CDR3 length: 13 amino acids. The germline V gene has CDR1 MDHEN and CDR2 SYDVKM. V shed 3 bases and J shed 4 bases, with 10 bases lying between them. DNA of the CDR3: TGTGCCAGCAGTTTGGTCGGGCGATACGAGCAGTACGTC. Its protein is CASSLVGRYEQYV.

This sequence joins TRBV7-2 and TRBJ1-3; 7 bases fit TRBD1. The germline V gene has CDR1 SGHTA and CDR2 FQGNSA. V was clipped by 1 base and J by 8 bases; unmatched bases: 5. The length of the CDR3 is 14 residues. CDR3 sequence (DNA): TGTGCCAGCAGCTTAGGACAGGGAAGAGACACCATATATTTT. It yields the protein CASSLGQGRDTIYF. The whole variable domain, filled in from reference TRBV7-2 and TRBJ1-3, reads GAGVSQSPSNKVTEKGKDVELRCDPISGHTALYWYRQSLGQGLEFLIYFQGNSAPDKSGLPSDRFSAERTGGSVSTLTIQRTQQEDSAVYLCASSLGQGRDTIYFGEGSWLTVV.

The chain combines TRBV2 with TRBJ2-7; 7 bases fit TRBD2. V was clipped by 6 bases and J by 3 bases; unmatched bases: 8. CDR1 and CDR2 (germline): SNHLY, FYNNEI. The CDR3 has 14 amino acids. CDR3: CASRETSALYEQYF. As DNA, the CDR3 is TGTGCCAGCAGAGAAACTAGCGCGCTCTACGAGCAGTACTTC.

The V and J genes are TRBV28 and TRBJ2-7, with 10 bases matching TRBD1. CDR1 and CDR2 (germline): MDHEN, SYDVKM. CDR3 length equals 15 residues. Trimming cost V 6 bases and J 5 bases; bases outside gene matches: 10. CDR3 loop: CASSLRDRGFHEQYV. The DNA for the CDR3 is TGTGCCAGCAGCCTCCGGGACAGGGGCTTCCACGAGCAGTACGTC.